This section outlines one T cell receptor beta chain sequence together with its context. The antigen is not known. The data were taken from a study of cytomegalovirus exposure and HLA in healthy donors. Study summary: In terms of ancestry, the Caucasian-associated cluster contained roughly 80% of the roughly 400 genotyped donors. Study-wide points: At a 0.05 false discovery rate, a later analysis found some 17,000 TCR beta sequences to be associated with HLA alleles.

PCR involved 60 Vbeta and 13 Jbeta primers. Only in-frame clones appear in the TCRdb table, and some are missing; sequencing was by immunoSEQ multiplex PCR. The data contain 150,000 to 200,000 clones, more than 65% of them singletons. This CDR3 has 15 residues. Germline V CDR1 and CDR2: SQVTM, ANQGSEA. The V gene end was trimmed by 6 bases and the J gene end by 1 base; junction bases not matched to a gene: 10. These donors, healthy bone marrow donors, were studied. The chain links TRBV29-1 to TRBJ2-7; TRBD2 agrees at 9 bases. This TCR was recovered from a woman in her 40s in good health and CMV-seropositive. The sequenced sample consisted of PBMCs. CDR3 in amino acids: CSVAGQAGGSYEQYF. DNA for the CDR3: TGCAGCGTGGCCGGTCAGGCGGGAGGGTCCTACGAGCAGTACTTC.